Each of the 20 T cell receptor beta chains below was sequenced from the same sample in a study of blood T cell repertoires in COVID-19. Clones were sequenced by immunoSEQ multiplex PCR, and TCRdb holds only the in-frame ones, with some missing. The sample has about 490,000 clones; 80% to 90% are singletons. The sample consisted of peripheral blood. These receptors were taken from a human donor in a cohort sampled during active COVID-19.

The CDR3 spells CASSLEGQPNYGYTF. For the CDR3, the DNA is TGTGCCAGCAGCTTGGAGGGACAGCCTAACTATGGCTACACCTTC. The V and J genes are TRBV5-4 and TRBJ1-2; 7 nucleotides match TRBD1. CDR3 length equals 15 residues. V gave up 0 bases and J gave up 0 bases; unmatched junction bases: 2. Germline values: CDR1 SGHNT, CDR2 YYREEE (reference sequence).

V usage is TRBV7-9 and J usage is TRBJ1-4; 9 bases agree with TRBD1. Trimming cost V 1 base and J 5 bases; bases outside gene matches: 8. The CDR3 length is 17 residues. The germline CDR1 and CDR2 sequences are SEHNR and FQNEAQ (reference sequence). The chain's CDR3 is CASSLEGTGRWNEKLFF. The DNA of the CDR3 is TGTGCCAGCAGCTTAGAGGGGACAGGGCGTTGGAATGAAAAACTGTTTTTT.

This chain links TRBV19 with TRBJ2-6; 16 nucleotides agree with TRBD2. J gave up 2 bases and V 3 bases, and 13 bases lay outside the gene matches. Germline V lookup: CDR1 LNHDA, CDR2 SQIVND (reference sequence). This CDR3 comprises 22 residues. CDR3 in amino acids: CASSIWGLAGGPTGTGANVLTF. Here the CDR3 DNA reads TGTGCCAGTAGTATTTGGGGACTAGCGGGAGGGCCTACCGGTACTGGGGCCAACGTCCTGACTTTC.

The CDR3 loop reads CASRTGTDTIYF. CDR3 sequence (DNA): TGCGCCAGCAGGACAGGGACGGACACCATATATTTT. V gene TRBV5-1 combines with J gene TRBJ1-3; TRBD1 matches 7 bases. This CDR3 contains 12 residues. Germline-derived CDR1 and CDR2 are SGHRS and YFSETQ. J lost 8 bases, V lost 5 bases, and 4 bases had no gene match.

This sequence joins TRBV3-1 (or the pseudogene TRBV3-2) and TRBJ2-5; maybe TRBD1 (6 bases). This CDR3 is built from 14 residues. The V end lost 0 bases, the J end lost 5 bases, and 10 bases lay between the germline ends. Germline V CDR1 and CDR2: LGHDT, YNNKEL (reference sequence). CDR3 coding DNA: TGTGCCAGCAGCCAAGAGGGGGCGCGTGAGACCCAGTACTTC. It encodes CASSQEGARETQYF.

V and J are TRBV7-2 and TRBJ2-2; 8 nucleotides agree with TRBD1. The junction had 9 bases not matched to a gene; V was cut back by 5 bases and J by 4 bases. Germline CDR1 is SGHTA and CDR2 is FQGNSA. The CDR3 is made up of 16 amino acids. Here the CDR3 DNA reads TGTGCCAGCAGCCCTCACCCAGACAGGGGCACCGGGGAGCTGTTTTTT. Amino acids: CASSPHPDRGTGELFF.

The V gene is TRBV29-1, the J gene TRBJ2-1; D gene ambiguous. CDR3 length equals 16 residues. The germline V gene encodes CDR1 SQVTM and CDR2 ANQGSEA. Trimming took off 8 bases at V and 1 base at J, with 21 bases between the two ends. Here the CDR3 DNA reads TGCAGCCATGACTCCCGTGGATCCCAATCCTACAATGAGCAGTTCTTC. Amino acids: CSHDSRGSQSYNEQFF.

The rearrangement links TRBV27 to TRBJ1-5, with D unresolved. Trimming left V 7 bases short and J 4 bases short, with 11 bases between. CDR3 length: 13 amino acids. Germline CDR1 MNHEY, CDR2 SMNVEV (reference sequence). CDR3: CASTLRWNQPQHF. The CDR3 DNA reads as TGTGCCAGCACCTTACGGTGGAATCAGCCCCAGCATTTT.

The V gene is TRBV12-3 or TRBV12-4, the J gene TRBJ2-1; D remains ambiguous. This CDR3 comprises 12 residues. Trimming stripped 2 bases from V and 14 bases from J, with 13 bases between. The CDR3 DNA reads as TGTGCCAGCAGTTTAAAGATGCTAGTAAAGTTCTTC. It yields the protein CASSLKMLVKFF.

The rearrangement uses TRBV19 and TRBJ2-1; D not certain. Trimming left V 2 bases short and J 7 bases short, with 9 bases between. Germline V lookup: CDR1 LNHDA, CDR2 SQIVND (reference sequence). This CDR3 contains 13 residues. The CDR3 spells CASSILTTNEQFF. CDR3 in DNA: TGTGCCAGTAGTATACTCACTACTAATGAGCAGTTCTTC.

This chain uses TRBV11-2 with TRBJ2-1; D remains unclear. CDR1 and CDR2 from the germline V gene are SGHAT and FQNNGV. The V end was cut by 0 bases, the J end by 10 bases, with 16 bases between. This CDR3 has 15 amino acids. CDR3 nucleotides: TGTGCCAGCAGCTTAGAAGGTGACTCTCATCGCGAGCAGTTCTTC. Translating it yields CASSLEGDSHREQFF.

The chain is built from TRBV29-1 and TRBJ2-7; D perhaps matches TRBD1 (6 bases). The CDR3 extends over 12 amino acids. Per the germline V gene, CDR1 is SQVTM and CDR2 is ANQGSEA. Trimming took 6 bases from V and 0 from J, leaving 9 bases between them. The CDR3 DNA is TGCAGCGTGTGGGACATCTCCTACGAGCAGTACTTC. Its protein product is CSVWDISYEQYF.

This clone was picked up a small number of times. The genes are TRBV5-1 and TRBJ1-1; D might be TRBD1 (5 bases). The CDR3 is 14 residues long. The V end was cut by 2 bases, the J end by 2 bases, with 10 bases between. Germline CDR1 reads SGHRS; CDR2 reads YFSETQ. CDR3 protein: CASSFSTDNTEAFF. The DNA of the CDR3 is TGCGCCAGCAGCTTTTCGACAGATAACACTGAAGCTTTCTTT.

The chain uses TRBV7-9 and TRBJ1-3; D possibly corresponds to TRBD1 (5 bases). Trimming removed 1 base from V and 0 bases from J, with 10 bases in between. The germline V gene has CDR1 SEHNR and CDR2 FQNEAQ (reference sequence). The CDR3 has 16 amino acids. The CDR3 nucleotides read TGTGCCAGCAGCTTAGTCCGGGGGATCTCTGGAAACACCATATATTTT. It translates to CASSLVRGISGNTIYF.

The gene calls are TRBV12-3 or TRBV12-4 and TRBJ2-3, with D unclear. The CDR3 has 12 residues. V lost 6 bases, J lost 8 bases, and 12 bases lay in between. The CDR3 sequence is CASSQISGTQYF. The CDR3 coding sequence is TGTGCCAGCAGCCAGATATCTGGTACGCAGTATTTT.

This chain uses TRBV5-1 with TRBJ2-5; D call uncertain. Germline V gives CDR1 SGHRS, CDR2 YFSETQ. Trimming took off 4 bases at V and 0 bases at J, with 13 bases between the two ends. CDR3 length: 15 residues. The CDR3 region is CASSPTTDNQETQYF. The CDR3 nucleotides are TGCGCCAGCAGCCCTACGACCGACAACCAAGAGACCCAGTACTTC.

The V call is TRBV10-3, the J call TRBJ2-2, with a tentative D call TRBD2 (6 bases). CDR1 and CDR2 (germline): ENHRY, SYGVKD. This CDR3 region has 14 residues. V was clipped by 9 bases and J by 1 base, with 12 bases between them. CDR3: CAIRLAENTGELFF. The CDR3 DNA follows: TGTGCCATTCGATTAGCGGAGAACACCGGGGAGCTGTTTTTT.

The rearrangement links TRBV19 to TRBJ2-2, with D perhaps matching TRBD1 (6 bases). V was trimmed by 10 bases and J by 6 bases, leaving 18 bases between them. The CDR3 runs 14 residues. The V gene's germline CDR1 is LNHDA and CDR2 SQIVND (reference sequence). This CDR3 is CATASTGYAGELFF. DNA of the CDR3: TGTGCCACCGCAAGTACAGGGTACGCCGGGGAGCTGTTTTTT.

The chain is built from TRBV2 and TRBJ1-1, with D hard to call. Germline lookup yields CDR1 SNHLY and CDR2 FYNNEI. The CDR3 extends over 13 amino acids. The V end was cut by 0 bases, the J end by 4 bases, with 6 bases between. CDR3 loop: CASSEAGGTEAFF. The CDR3 DNA is TGTGCCAGCAGTGAAGCGGGAGGCACTGAAGCTTTCTTT.

V usage is TRBV18 and J usage is TRBJ2-7; 10 bases match TRBD2. V lost 3 bases, J lost 5 bases, and 10 bases stayed unmatched. CDR1 KGHSH and CDR2 LQKENI come from the germline V gene. The CDR3 runs to 16 residues. The CDR3 nucleotides are TGTGCCAGCTCACCCTCGGGAGCGGGAGGGCAGGACGAGCAGTACTTC. It yields the protein CASSPSGAGGQDEQYF.